This TCR beta chain was sequenced during a study of beta chain features in type 1 diabetes. Broader study findings: Shorter TCRB CDR3s, moderately but significantly so, marked every one of the four CD4+ subsets in Type 1 diabetes patients.

What was sequenced were expressed TCRB transcripts, since all of the isolated RNA had been reverse transcribed. Some clones are missing from TCRdb's copy, which holds only in-frame ones; the method was immunoSEQ multiplex PCR. The data show a few hundred thousand clones, 15% to 20% seen once. Comments on this clone: Its matching antigen is unknown.

Unmatched junction bases numbered 17, after V lost 4 bases and J lost 3 bases. CDR1 LNHDA and CDR2 SQIVND come from the germline V gene (reference sequence). This CDR3 is built from 20 residues. Sequences were obtained from naive CD4+ T cells from blood. The chain employs TRBV19 and TRBJ2-1; 11 bases agree with TRBD2. The clonotype originates from a woman aged 18 to 35 in good health. The CDR3 sequence is CASSSDPGTSGPVHYNEQFF. In DNA form, the CDR3 reads TGTGCCAGTAGTAGCGATCCCGGGACTAGCGGTCCCGTACACTACAATGAGCAGTTCTTC.